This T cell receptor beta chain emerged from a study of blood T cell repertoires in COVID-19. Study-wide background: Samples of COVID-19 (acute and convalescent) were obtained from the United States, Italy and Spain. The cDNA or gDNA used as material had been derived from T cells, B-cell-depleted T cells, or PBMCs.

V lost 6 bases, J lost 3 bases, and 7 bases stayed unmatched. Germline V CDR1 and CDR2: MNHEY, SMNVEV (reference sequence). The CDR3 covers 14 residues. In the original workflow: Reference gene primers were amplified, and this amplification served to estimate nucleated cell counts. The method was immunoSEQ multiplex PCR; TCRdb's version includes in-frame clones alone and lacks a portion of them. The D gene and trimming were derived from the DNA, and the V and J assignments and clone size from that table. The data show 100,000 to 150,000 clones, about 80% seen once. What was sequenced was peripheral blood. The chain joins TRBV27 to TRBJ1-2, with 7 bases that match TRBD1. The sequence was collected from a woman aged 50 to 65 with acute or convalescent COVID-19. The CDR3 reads CASRHNRGDYGYTF. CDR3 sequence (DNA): TGTGCCAGCAGACATAACAGGGGCGACTATGGCTACACCTTC.